This T cell receptor beta chain is from a study of response to subunit inactivated influenza vaccine (dated by TCRdb to 2016 to 2019). General notes on the study: Deep quantitative profiling of the T cell receptor repertoire was used in the study to follow responses to a trivalent subunit inactivated influenza vaccine.

On the study overall, not on this receptor specifically: It was suggested by the authors that each seasonal influenza vaccination may recruit only a limited number of new T cells.

This clonotype was recorded once. Its antigen is still unknown. No much larger clone exists at a distance of one base, and base qualities are not known. One read alone lends weak support. Spanning cysteine to phenylalanine, the CDR3 consists of 18 amino acids. Of the read, only the CDR3 DNA is kept; its 54 bases are in frame from base 1. Unmatched junction bases come to 22, with V trimmed by 9 bases and J by 5 bases. CDR1 SGHDT and CDR2 YYEEEE are derived from the germline V gene. Library construction relied on RT-PCR. TCRdb lists the instrument as Illumina HiSeq 2500. TCRdb trimmed public reads at Q25 via fastp, called clones via MiXCR and kept in-frame beta chains. Merged by CDR3 protein, the rows form single entries marked with the most common genes and DNA. Within this sample are around 200,000 distinct CDR3 sequences, with about 10% of them counted one time only. The top ten clones comprise roughly a tenth of the sample.

Here the sequenced sample was non-naive T cells sorted from PBMCs, taken on the day of vaccination. In the paper's terms, the cell subset or site label means: memory T cell fraction. This clonotype originated in a man aged 50 to 59 who received an inactivated influenza vaccine. Donor details come from another sample of the same person, matched by shared clones. The rearrangement combines TRBV5-6 with TRBJ2-2; 7 of the junction bases match TRBD1. The nucleotide sequence reads TGTGCCATGGGCCCCCTACGATCGCACAGGGGAAAGACCGGGGAGCTGTTTTTT. It encodes CAMGPLRSHRGKTGELFF.